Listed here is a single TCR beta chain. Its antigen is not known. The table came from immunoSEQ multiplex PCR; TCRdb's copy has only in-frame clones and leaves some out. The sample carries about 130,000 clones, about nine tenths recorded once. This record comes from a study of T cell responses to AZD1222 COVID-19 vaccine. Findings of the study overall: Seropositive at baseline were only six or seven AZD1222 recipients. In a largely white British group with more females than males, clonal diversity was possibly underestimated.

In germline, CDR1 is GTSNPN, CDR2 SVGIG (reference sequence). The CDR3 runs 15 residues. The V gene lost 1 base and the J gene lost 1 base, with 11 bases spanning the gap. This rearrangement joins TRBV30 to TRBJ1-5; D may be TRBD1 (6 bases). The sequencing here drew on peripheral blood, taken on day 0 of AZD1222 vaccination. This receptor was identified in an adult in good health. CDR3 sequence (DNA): TGTGCCTGGAGTGGCGGGGGCAGGAGCAATCAGCCCCAGCATTTT. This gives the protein CAWSGGGRSNQPQHF. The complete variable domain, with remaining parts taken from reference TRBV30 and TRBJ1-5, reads SQTIHQWPATLVQPVGSPLSLECTVEGTSNPNLYWYRQAAGRGLQLLFYSVGIGQISSEVPQNLSASRPQDRQFILSSKKLLLSDSGFYLCAWSGGGRSNQPQHFGDGTRLSIL.